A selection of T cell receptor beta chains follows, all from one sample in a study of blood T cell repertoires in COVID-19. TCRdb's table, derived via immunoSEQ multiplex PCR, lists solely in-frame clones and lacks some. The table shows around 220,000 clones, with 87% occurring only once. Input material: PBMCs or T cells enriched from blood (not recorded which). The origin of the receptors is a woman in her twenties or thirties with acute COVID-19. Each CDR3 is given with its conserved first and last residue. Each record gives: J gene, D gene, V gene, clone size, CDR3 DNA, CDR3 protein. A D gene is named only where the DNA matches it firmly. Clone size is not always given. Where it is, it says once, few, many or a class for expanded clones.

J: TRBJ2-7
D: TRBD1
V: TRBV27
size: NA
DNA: TGTGCCAGCAGTACACTTGCCGGGACAGGGTACGAGCAGTACTTC
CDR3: CASSTLAGTGYEQYF

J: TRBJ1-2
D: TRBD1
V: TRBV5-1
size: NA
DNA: TGCGCCAGCAGCTTCGATTCACAGGGGCACTATGGCTACACCTTC
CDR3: CASSFDSQGHYGYTF

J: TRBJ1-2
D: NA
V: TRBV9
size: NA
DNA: TGTGCCAGCAGCGCAGAGACAGCGCCCAGGTATGGCTACACCTTC
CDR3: CASSAETAPRYGYTF

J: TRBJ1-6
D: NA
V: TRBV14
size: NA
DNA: TGTGCCAGCAGCCAAGATGGGTTTTCCGCAGGGCCCTCCTATAATTCACCCCTCCACTTT
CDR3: CASSQDGFSAGPSYNSPLHF

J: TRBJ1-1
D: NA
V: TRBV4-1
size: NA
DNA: TGCGCCAGCAGCCAAGACCAGGGCCAGAGCACTGAAGCTTTCTTT
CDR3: CASSQDQGQSTEAFF

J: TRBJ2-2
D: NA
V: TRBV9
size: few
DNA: TGTGCCAGCAGCGCTCTCGGGAACACCGGGGAGCTGTTTTTT
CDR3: CASSALGNTGELFF

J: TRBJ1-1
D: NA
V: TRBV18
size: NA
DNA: TGTGCCAGCTCACCGCGGTTGAACACTGAAGCTTTCTTT
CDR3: CASSPRLNTEAFF

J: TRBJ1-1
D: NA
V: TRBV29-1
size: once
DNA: TGCAGCGTTGGTGGGGGCGAAATTAGTGAAGCTTTCTTT
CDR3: CSVGGGEISEAFF

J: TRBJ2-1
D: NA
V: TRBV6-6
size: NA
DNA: TGTGCCAGCAGTTACGCAGGGAGGTACAATGAGCAGTTCTTC
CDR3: CASSYAGRYNEQFF

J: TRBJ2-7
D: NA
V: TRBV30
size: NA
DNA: TGTGCCTGGAGTCCCAGGGACGAGCAGTACTTC
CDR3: CAWSPRDEQYF

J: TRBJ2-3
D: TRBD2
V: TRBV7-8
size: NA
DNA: TGTGCCAGCAGCCTGACTAGCGGGGCGACAGATACGCAGTATTTT
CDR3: CASSLTSGATDTQYF

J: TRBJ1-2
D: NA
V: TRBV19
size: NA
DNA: TGTGCCAGTAGTCGGGGGGAAGGCTATGGCTACACCTTC
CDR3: CASSRGEGYGYTF

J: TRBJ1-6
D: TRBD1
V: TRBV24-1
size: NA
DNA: TGTGCCACCAGTGATTTTGGACAGGGGGCTTCCCGCGGTAGTCCTGAGAATTCACCCCTCCACTTT
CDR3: CATSDFGQGASRGSPENSPLHF

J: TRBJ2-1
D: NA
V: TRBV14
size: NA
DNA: TGTGCCAGCAGCCAAGACATGTCCGCTCCGCGGGAGCAGTTCTTC
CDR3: CASSQDMSAPREQFF

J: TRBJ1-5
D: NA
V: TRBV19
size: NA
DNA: TGTGCCAGTAGTTACCCGACAGGAGGTGGCAATCAGCCCCAGCATTTT
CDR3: CASSYPTGGGNQPQHF

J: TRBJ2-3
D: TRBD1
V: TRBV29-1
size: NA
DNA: TGCAGCGCAGCACAGGGGGTTCAAGATACGCAGTATTTT
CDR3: CSAAQGVQDTQYF

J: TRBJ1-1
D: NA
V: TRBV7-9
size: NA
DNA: TGTGCCAGCAGCCCCCCAGGGATCCACACTGAAGCTTTCTTT
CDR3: CASSPPGIHTEAFF

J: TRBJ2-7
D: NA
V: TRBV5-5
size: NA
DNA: TGTGCCAGCAGCCGCTCACTAGCAGACGGCTCCTACGAGCAGTACTTC
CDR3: CASSRSLADGSYEQYF

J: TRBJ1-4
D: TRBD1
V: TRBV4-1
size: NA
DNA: TGCGCCAGCAGCCCACAGGGGACACGGAATGAAAAACTGTTTTTT
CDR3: CASSPQGTRNEKLFF

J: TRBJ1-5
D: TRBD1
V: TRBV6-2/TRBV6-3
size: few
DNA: TGTGCCAGCAGTCATGACAGGGGGCGGCAGCCCCAGCATTTT
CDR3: CASSHDRGRQPQHF

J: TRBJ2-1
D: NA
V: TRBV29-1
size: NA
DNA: TGCAGCGTTGAGTTACAGACAAACAATGAGCAGTTCTTC
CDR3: CSVELQTNNEQFF

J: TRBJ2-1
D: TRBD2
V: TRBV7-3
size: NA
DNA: TGTGCCAGCAGCTTAAAGGGAGGGGCAGGCTCCTACAATGAGCAGTTCTTC
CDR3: CASSLKGGAGSYNEQFF

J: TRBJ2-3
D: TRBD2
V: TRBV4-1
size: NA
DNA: TGCGCCAGCAGCCAAGTGATCGGGGGGGGTACAGATACGCAGTATTTT
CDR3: CASSQVIGGGTDTQYF

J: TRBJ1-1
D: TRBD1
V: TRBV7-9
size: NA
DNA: TGTGCCAGCAGCTTAGCGGGACAGGGGGGTACTGAAGCTTTCTTT
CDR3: CASSLAGQGGTEAFF

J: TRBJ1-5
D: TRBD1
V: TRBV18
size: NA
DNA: TGTGCCAGCTCACCTGGACAGGCAAATCAGCCCCAGCATTTT
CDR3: CASSPGQANQPQHF

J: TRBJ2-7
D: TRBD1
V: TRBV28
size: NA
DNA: TGTGCCAGCAGGACAGGGCTCGGGTACGAGCAGTACTTC
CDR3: CASRTGLGYEQYF

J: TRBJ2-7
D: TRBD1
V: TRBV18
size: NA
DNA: TGTGCCAGCTCACCACAGGACAGGGCCACCTACGAGCAGTACTTC
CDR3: CASSPQDRATYEQYF

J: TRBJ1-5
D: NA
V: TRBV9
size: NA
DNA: TGTGCCAGCAGCGTAGCGGGGGAACCCAATCAGCCCCAGCATTTT
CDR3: CASSVAGEPNQPQHF

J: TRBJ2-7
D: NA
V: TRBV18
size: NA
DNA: TGTGCCAGCTCACCGCAAGACACGAGCTACGAGCAGTACTTC
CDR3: CASSPQDTSYEQYF

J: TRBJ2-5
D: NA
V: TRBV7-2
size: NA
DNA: TGTGCCAGCAGCTTCCTAGCGGAGACCCAGTACTTC
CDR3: CASSFLAETQYF

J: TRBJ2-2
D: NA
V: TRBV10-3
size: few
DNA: TGTGCCATCAGTGACATGGGGCAGCACACCGGGGAGCTGTTTTTT
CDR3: CAISDMGQHTGELFF

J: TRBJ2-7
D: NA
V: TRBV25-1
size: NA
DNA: TGTGCCAGCAGTGACTGGCAGGGCGGCCACGAGCAGTACTTC
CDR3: CASSDWQGGHEQYF

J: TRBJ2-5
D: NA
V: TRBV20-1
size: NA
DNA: TGCAGTGCTAGTACAGGAATCCAAGAGACCCAGTACTTC
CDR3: CSASTGIQETQYF

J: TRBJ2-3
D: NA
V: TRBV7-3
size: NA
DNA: TGTGCCAGCAGCTTAAGGGACTTCGGCACAGATACGCAGTATTTT
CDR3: CASSLRDFGTDTQYF

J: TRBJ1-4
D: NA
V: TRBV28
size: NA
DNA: TGTGCCAGCAAGGACACACTGAATGAAAAACTGTTTTTT
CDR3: CASKDTLNEKLFF

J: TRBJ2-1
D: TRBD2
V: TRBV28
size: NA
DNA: TGTGCCAGCAGTTTTTGGGGGGGTGAGCAGTTCTTC
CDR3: CASSFWGGEQFF

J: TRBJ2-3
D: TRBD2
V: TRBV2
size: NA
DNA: TGTGCCAGCAGAGCTACCGGGGGGGGCACGCAGTATTTT
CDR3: CASRATGGGTQYF

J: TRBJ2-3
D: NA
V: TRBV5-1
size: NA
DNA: TGCGCCAGCAGCTCCAGGGACACTAGCACAGATACGCAGTATTTT
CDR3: CASSSRDTSTDTQYF

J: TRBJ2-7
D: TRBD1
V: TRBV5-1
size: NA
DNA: TGCGCCAGCAGCCCTGACAGGGAGTACGAGCAGTACTTC
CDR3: CASSPDREYEQYF

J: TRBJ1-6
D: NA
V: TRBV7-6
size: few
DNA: TGTGCCAGCAGCCCAGGGACACTGGGGAATTCACCCCTCCACTTT
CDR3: CASSPGTLGNSPLHF

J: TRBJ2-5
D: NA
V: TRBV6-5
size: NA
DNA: TGTGCCAGCAGGCCTCCGGGACTCCAAGAGACCCAGTACTTC
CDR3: CASRPPGLQETQYF

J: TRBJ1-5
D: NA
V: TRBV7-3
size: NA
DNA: TGTGCCAGCAGCCTCCCCGGAGGGGTCTTAGATCATAGCAATCAGCCCCAGCATTTT
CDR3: CASSLPGGVLDHSNQPQHF

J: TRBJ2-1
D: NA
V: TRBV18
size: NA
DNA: TGTGCCAGCTCACCGAGAGGTAGCGGAGCGGTCAGCTCCTACAATGAGCAGTTCTTC
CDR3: CASSPRGSGAVSSYNEQFF

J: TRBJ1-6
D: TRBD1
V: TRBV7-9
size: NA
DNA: TGTGCCAGCAGCGAGGGGGGACAGTATAATTCACCCCTCCACTTT
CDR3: CASSEGGQYNSPLHF

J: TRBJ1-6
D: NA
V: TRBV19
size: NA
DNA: TGTGCCAGTAGTATAGATGGGGCAGGGTCATCGTCACCCCTCCACTTT
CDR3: CASSIDGAGSSSPLHF

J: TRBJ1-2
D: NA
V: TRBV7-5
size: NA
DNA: TGTGCCAGAAGCCTCGAAAGGACAGCCACCTTGAGGGACTATGGCTACACCTTC
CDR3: CARSLERTATLRDYGYTF

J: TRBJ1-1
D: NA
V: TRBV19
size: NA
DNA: TGTGCCAGTAGTACCCGGGAAATAAACACTGAAGCTTTCTTT
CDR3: CASSTREINTEAFF

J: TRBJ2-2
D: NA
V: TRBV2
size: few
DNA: TGTGCCAGCCGTTACGCGGGGAACACCGGGGAGCTGTTTTTT
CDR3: CASRYAGNTGELFF

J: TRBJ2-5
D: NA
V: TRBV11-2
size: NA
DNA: TGTGCCAGCAGCTCGGGGGACAGACAAGAGACCCAGTACTTC
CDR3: CASSSGDRQETQYF

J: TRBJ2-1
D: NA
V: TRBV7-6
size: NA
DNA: TGTGCCAGCAGCTTGGGGGGATCCTACAATGAGCAGTTCTTC
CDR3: CASSLGGSYNEQFF

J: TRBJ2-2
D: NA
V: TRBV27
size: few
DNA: TGTGCCAGCAGTTTACTTTCGACCGGGGAGCTGTTTTTT
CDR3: CASSLLSTGELFF

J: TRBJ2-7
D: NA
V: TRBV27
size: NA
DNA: TGTGCCAGCAGGGGACAAGGGCCCTACGAGCAGTACTTC
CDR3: CASRGQGPYEQYF

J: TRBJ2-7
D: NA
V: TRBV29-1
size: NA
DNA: TGCAGCGTTTCGCACCGCGGGGATCAGGGCTCCTACGAGCAGTACTTC
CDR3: CSVSHRGDQGSYEQYF

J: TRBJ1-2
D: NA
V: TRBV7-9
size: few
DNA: TGTGCCAGCAGCTTAGTTGGCGGGGACGACTTCTCTGGCTACACCTTC
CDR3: CASSLVGGDDFSGYTF

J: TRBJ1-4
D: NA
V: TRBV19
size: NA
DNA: TGTGCCAGTAGCCCGCGGGAGGCCCTTAATGAAAAACTGTTTTTT
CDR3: CASSPREALNEKLFF

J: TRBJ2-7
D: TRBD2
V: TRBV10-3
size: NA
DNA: TGTGCCATCAGTGTAACTAGCGGGAGCTCCTACGAGCAGTACTTC
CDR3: CAISVTSGSSYEQYF

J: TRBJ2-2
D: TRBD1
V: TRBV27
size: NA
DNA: TGTGCCAGCAGTTTACTTAGGACAGGGGGCCGTACCGGGGAGCTGTTTTTT
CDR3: CASSLLRTGGRTGELFF